What follows describes a single T cell receptor beta chain. The data were taken from a study of control samples from healthy donors and cancer patients. This CDR3 has 12 residues. From germline, CDR1 is LGHNT and CDR2 FRNRAP. The V gene lost 6 bases and the J gene lost 0 bases, with 5 bases spanning the gap. Data came from immunoSEQ multiplex PCR; TCRdb stores just in-frame clones and leaves some out. The repertoire holds approximately 100,000 clones, 75% to 95% seen once, with 3.5% to 4.5% in the top ten. Input material: blood. The sequence came from a woman aged 18-29 years in good health. This chain links TRBV12-5 with TRBJ1-2; no firm D call. The chain's CDR3 is CASGQTNYGYTF. CDR3 nucleotide sequence: TGTGCTAGTGGCCAGACTAACTATGGCTACACCTTC.